These 9 T cell receptor beta chains originate from one sample sequenced in a study of human versus mouse CDR3 diversity and MHC coevolution. Libraries were prepared by immunoSEQ multiplex PCR; TCRdb keeps only in-frame clonotypes and omits some of them. The profile shows about 81,000 clones, 80% to 95% of them singletons. Material for sequencing was naive CD4+ T cells from blood. Specified subset: CD45RO-negative CD62L-positive naive CD4 T cells. The receptors were gathered from a person aged 30-69 years in good health.

V is TRBV5-1 and J is TRBJ2-7; possible D gene TRBD2, 5 bases. V lost 0 bases and J 5 bases, leaving 15 bases between the germline ends. Germline V gene data show CDR1 as SGHRS and CDR2 as YFSETQ. The CDR3 is made up of 15 amino acids. The CDR3 here is CASSLGHGNRDEQYF. CDR3 bases: TGCGCCAGCAGCTTGGGTCACGGGAATAGGGACGAGCAGTACTTC.

The chain carries TRBV18 and TRBJ2-3; D might be TRBD1 (5 bases). Trimming left V 8 bases short and J 1 base short, with 19 bases between. This CDR3 is built from 16 residues. CDR1 KGHSH and CDR2 LQKENI come from the germline V gene. The CDR3 coding sequence is TGTGCCAGCCTAAACAACCCAGGGTTGGGCACAGATACGCAGTATTTT. Its translation is CASLNNPGLGTDTQYF.

For this clone: The junction and the germline gene differ at one end; a read error may be behind it. The chain joins TRBV28 to TRBJ2-1; TRBD2 matches at 11 bases. The CDR3 is made up of 14 amino acids. Germline assignment: CDR1 MDHEN and CDR2 SYDVKM. CDR3 sequence reads: CASSSSSGRRPWVF. The DNA for the CDR3 is TGTGCCAGCAGTTCATCTAGCGGGAGGCGTCCCTGGGTCTTC. The variable domain in full, completed from reference TRBV28 and TRBJ2-1, reads DVKVTQSSRYLVKRTGEKVFLECVQDMDHENMFWYRQDPGLGLRLIYFSYDVKMKEKGDIPEGYSVSREKKERFSLILESASTNQTSMYLCASSSSSGRRPWVFGPGTRLTVL.

The chain couples TRBV5-4 to TRBJ2-7; 9 nucleotides align to TRBD2. With V trimmed by 3 bases and J by 0 bases, 7 bases remained unmatched. The CDR3 runs 16 residues. Germline CDR1 reads SGHNT; CDR2 reads YYREEE (reference sequence). The chain's CDR3 is CASSSSGGGVSYEQYF. DNA for the CDR3: TGTGCCAGCAGCTCCTCGGGCGGGGGGGTCTCCTACGAGCAGTACTTC.

The rearrangement joins TRBV11-2 to TRBJ2-5; D might be TRBD1 (5 bases). The last part of the DNA fits TRBJ2-7 better; the J call may be wrong. CDR3 length: 14 amino acids. Per germline, CDR1 SGHAT and CDR2 FQNNGV. As DNA, the CDR3 is TGTGCCAGCAGCTTAGCTAGGGGCGGCTACGAGCAGTACTTC. Residues: CASSLARGGYEQYF.

The V call is TRBV27, the J call TRBJ1-2, with 10 bases matching TRBD1. J was trimmed by 8 bases and V by 4 bases; bases with no gene match: 7. Germline values: CDR1 MNHEY, CDR2 SMNVEV (reference sequence). The CDR3 has 14 residues. The CDR3 loop reads CASSWGQGMKGYTF. CDR3 nucleotide sequence: TGTGCCAGCAGTTGGGGACAGGGGATGAAAGGCTACACCTTC.

The CDR3 loop is CASSESDTSTDTQYF. CDR3 in DNA: TGTGCCAGCAGCGAAAGTGACACTTCCACAGATACGCAGTATTTT. The chain employs TRBV6-1 and TRBJ2-3, with no clear D. This CDR3 has 15 residues. Germline V gene lookup returns CDR1 MNHNS and CDR2 SASEGT. With 6 bases removed from V and 2 bases from J, the gap between germline ends came to 15 bases.

This clone occurred once. The genes are TRBV9 and TRBJ1-1; 8 bases map to TRBD1. V dropped 0 bases and J dropped 5; count of bases not matched to a gene: 9. The germline V gene encodes CDR1 SGDLS and CDR2 YYNGEE. The CDR3 runs 16 residues. CDR3 sequence reads: CASSVGTGQGGTEAFF. The CDR3, as DNA: TGTGCCAGCAGCGTAGGGACAGGGCAGGGGGGTACTGAAGCTTTCTTT.

This clone occurred once. The chain links TRBV27 to TRBJ1-1; possible D gene TRBD1, 5 bases. Germline V gives CDR1 MNHEY, CDR2 SMNVEV (reference sequence). The CDR3 covers 18 residues. V lost 2 bases and J 3 bases, leaving 22 bases between the germline ends. The CDR3 region is CASSLIPPGGRTDTEAFF. The CDR3 coding sequence is TGTGCCAGCAGTTTAATTCCTCCGGGGGGTCGAACGGACACTGAAGCTTTCTTT.